This entry lists 10 T cell receptor beta chains sequenced from one sample in a study of blood T cell repertoires in COVID-19. Repertoires were generated with immunoSEQ multiplex PCR, while TCRdb's copy carries only in-frame clones and drops some. The sample lists approximately 220,000 clones, about 87% occurring once. Sequencing was carried out using PBMCs or T cells enriched from blood (not recorded which). The receptors shown here come from a woman aged 25 to 39 with acute COVID-19.

The rearrangement uses TRBV5-1 and TRBJ2-2, with 9 positions matching TRBD1. Germline loops: CDR1 SGHRS, CDR2 YFSETQ. Trimming at V came to 5 bases and at J to 5 bases, leaving 13 bases not matched to a gene. The CDR3 is 17 amino acids. CDR3 nucleotides: TGCGCCAGCAGACCTAGATGGGGACAGGGAGGAACCGGGGAGCTGTTTTTT. Protein product: CASRPRWGQGGTGELFF.

The rearrangement links TRBV6-5 to TRBJ2-7; 7 bases fit TRBD1. Germline assignment: CDR1 MNHEY and CDR2 SVGAGI. The V and J ends lost 7 bases and 3 bases, in that order; junction bases with no gene match: 6. This CDR3 is built from 13 residues. The CDR3: CASTGDSNYEQYF. The CDR3 DNA is TGTGCCAGCACCGGGGACAGCAACTACGAGCAGTACTTC.

V and J are TRBV28 and TRBJ2-4, with D possibly matching TRBD2 (6 bases). The ends were cut back, 2 bases at V and 6 bases at J, with 14 bases in the middle. Germline V gives CDR1 MDHEN, CDR2 SYDVKM. The CDR3 loop spans 15 amino acids. The CDR3 is CASSLARDWGNIQYF. The CDR3 DNA reads as TGTGCCAGCAGTTTAGCCAGGGACTGGGGAAACATTCAGTACTTC.

This clone turned up a few times. The rearrangement joins TRBV18 to TRBJ2-3, with D possibly TRBD1 on 5 matching bases. With 6 bases removed from V and 2 bases from J, the gap between germline ends came to 18 bases. The CDR3 length is 16 residues. CDR1 is KGHSH and CDR2 is LQKENI in the germline V gene. In nucleotides, the CDR3 is TGTGCCAGCTCTCCGCCTCAGGGTCCGATCACAGATACGCAGTATTTT. Amino acids: CASSPPQGPITDTQYF.

This chain connects TRBV5-6 to TRBJ2-2; 7 nucleotides line up with TRBD1. The germline gives CDR1 SGHDT, CDR2 YYEEEE. The CDR3 spans 16 residues. With 4 bases clipped from V and 3 bases from J, the junction kept 9 bases outside the gene matches. The CDR3 DNA follows: TGTGCCAGCAGCCCCCCGGACAGGTCGGACACCGGGGAGCTGTTTTTT. Translating it yields CASSPPDRSDTGELFF.

This rearrangement joins TRBV4-2 to TRBJ2-5, with 11 bases matching TRBD2. Germline CDR1 and CDR2: LGHNA and YNFKEQ. V lost 0 bases, J lost 5 bases, and 8 bases stayed unmatched. The CDR3 has 17 amino acids. CDR3 region: CASSQDITSGGGETQYF. CDR3 bases: TGTGCCAGCAGCCAAGATATAACTAGCGGGGGAGGGGAGACCCAGTACTTC.

This clone was seen a few times. The gene calls are TRBV10-3 and TRBJ1-1; 10 bases fit TRBD1. The CDR3 spans 14 residues. Germline V gene sequence: CDR1 ENHRY, CDR2 SYGVKD. The junction had 7 bases not matched to a gene; V was cut back by 10 bases and J by 2 bases. CDR3 protein: CATRTGGGNTEAFF. The CDR3 region has the DNA TGTGCCACAAGGACAGGGGGGGGAAACACTGAAGCTTTCTTT.

The chain combines TRBV7-2 with TRBJ1-5, with a possible D match to TRBD1 (6 bases). V was clipped by 5 bases and J by 5 bases, with 16 bases between them. The CDR3 is 15 residues long. The germline gives CDR1 SGHTA, CDR2 FQGNSA. The CDR3 reads CASSPEGGRYQPQHF. Written as DNA, the CDR3 is TGTGCCAGCAGCCCCGAGGGGGGGCGTTATCAGCCCCAGCATTTT. Complete variable domain (other parts from reference TRBV7-2 and TRBJ1-5): GAGVSQSPSNKVTEKGKDVELRCDPISGHTALYWYRQSLGQGLEFLIYFQGNSAPDKSGLPSDRFSAERTGGSVSTLTIQRTQQEDSAVYLCASSPEGGRYQPQHFGDGTRLSIL.

V is TRBV19 and J is TRBJ1-2; maybe TRBD1 (6 bases). Germline V gene data show CDR1 as LNHDA and CDR2 as SQIVND (reference sequence). V was pared by 6 bases and J by 8 bases, with 7 bases between. CDR3 length: 10 amino acids. CDR3 nucleotides: TGTGCCAGTAGACAGGGAGGCTACACCTTC. The encoded protein is CASRQGGYTF.

Only a few counts were recorded for this clone. This chain connects TRBV12-3 or TRBV12-4 to TRBJ1-1; no reliable D call. The germline V and J ends were trimmed by 3 bases and 8 bases, with 13 bases remaining between them. The CDR3 sequence is 13 residues long. CDR3 region: CASSFSFTTEAFF. The DNA for the CDR3 is TGTGCCAGCAGTTTTTCTTTTACTACGGAAGCTTTCTTT.